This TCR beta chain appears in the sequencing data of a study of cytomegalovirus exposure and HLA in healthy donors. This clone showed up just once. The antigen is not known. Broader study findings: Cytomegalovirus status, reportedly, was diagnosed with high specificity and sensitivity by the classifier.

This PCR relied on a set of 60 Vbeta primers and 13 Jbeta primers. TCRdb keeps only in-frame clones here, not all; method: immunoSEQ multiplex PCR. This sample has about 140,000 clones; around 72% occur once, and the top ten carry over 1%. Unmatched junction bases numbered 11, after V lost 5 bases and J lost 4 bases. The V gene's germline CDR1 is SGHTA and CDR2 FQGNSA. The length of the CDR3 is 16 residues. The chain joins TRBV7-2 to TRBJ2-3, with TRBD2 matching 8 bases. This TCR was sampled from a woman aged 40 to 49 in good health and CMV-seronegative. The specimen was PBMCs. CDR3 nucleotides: TGTGCCAGCAGCCCGGAGTGGCTAGCGGGCCCAGATACGCAGTATTTT. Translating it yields CASSPEWLAGPDTQYF.